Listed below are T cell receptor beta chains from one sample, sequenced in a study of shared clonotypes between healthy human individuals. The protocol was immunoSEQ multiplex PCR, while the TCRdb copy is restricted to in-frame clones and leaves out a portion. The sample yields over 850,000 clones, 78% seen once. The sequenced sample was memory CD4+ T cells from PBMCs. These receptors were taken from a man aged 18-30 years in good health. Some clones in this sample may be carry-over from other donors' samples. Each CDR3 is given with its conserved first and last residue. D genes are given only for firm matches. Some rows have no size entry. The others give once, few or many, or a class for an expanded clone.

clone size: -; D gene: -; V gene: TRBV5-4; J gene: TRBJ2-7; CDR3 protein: CASSLKGQIYEQYF; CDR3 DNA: TGTGCCAGCAGCTTGAAAGGACAAATCTACGAGCAGTACTTC
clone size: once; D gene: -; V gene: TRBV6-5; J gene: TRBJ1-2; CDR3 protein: CASSLGTNYGYTF; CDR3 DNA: TGTGCCAGCAGTTTGGGCACGAACTATGGCTACACCTTC
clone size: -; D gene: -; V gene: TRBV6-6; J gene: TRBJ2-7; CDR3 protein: CASSRVLEQYF; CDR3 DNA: TGTGCCAGCAGTCGGGTCCTCGAGCAGTACTTC
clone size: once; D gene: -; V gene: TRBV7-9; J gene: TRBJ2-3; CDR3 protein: CASSREGTTTDTQYF; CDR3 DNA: TGTGCCAGCAGCCGAGAGGGTACTACTACAGATACGCAGTATTTT
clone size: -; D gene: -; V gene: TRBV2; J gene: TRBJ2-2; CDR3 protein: CASSAGRRSGELFF; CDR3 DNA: TGTGCCAGCAGTGCCGGCCGACGTTCCGGGGAGCTGTTTTTT
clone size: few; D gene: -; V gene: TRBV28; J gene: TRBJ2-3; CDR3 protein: CASSFSDIRTQYF; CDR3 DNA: TGTGCCAGCAGTTTCTCGGACATTCGTACGCAGTATTTT
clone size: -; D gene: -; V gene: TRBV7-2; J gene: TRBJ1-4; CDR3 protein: CASSLVYGEKLFF; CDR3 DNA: TGTGCCAGCAGCTTAGTATACGGAGAAAAACTGTTTTTT
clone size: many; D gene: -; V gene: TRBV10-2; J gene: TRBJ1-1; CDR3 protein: CASSESTTEAFF; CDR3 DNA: TGCGCCAGCAGTGAATCTACGACTGAAGCTTTCTTT
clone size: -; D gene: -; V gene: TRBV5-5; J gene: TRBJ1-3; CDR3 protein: CASSLGLDRSGNTIYF; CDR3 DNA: TGTGCCAGCAGCTTGGGGCTGGACCGCTCTGGAAACACCATATATTTT
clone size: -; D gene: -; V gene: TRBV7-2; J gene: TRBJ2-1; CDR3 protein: CASSLNGRVGDEQFF; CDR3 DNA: TGTGCCAGCAGCTTAAACGGGAGAGTCGGCGATGAGCAGTTCTTC
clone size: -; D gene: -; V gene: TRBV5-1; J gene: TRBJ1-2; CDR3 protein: CASSLEWDGYTF; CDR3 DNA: TGCGCCAGCAGCTTGGAGTGGGACGGCTACACCTTC
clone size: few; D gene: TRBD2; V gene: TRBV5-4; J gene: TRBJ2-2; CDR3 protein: CASSRRSGGNTGELFF; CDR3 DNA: TGTGCCAGCAGTAGGAGGAGCGGGGGGAACACCGGGGAGCTGTTTTTT
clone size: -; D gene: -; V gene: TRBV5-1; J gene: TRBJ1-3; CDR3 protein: CASSYEPGSGNTIYF; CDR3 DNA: TGCGCCAGCAGCTATGAGCCCGGCTCTGGAAACACCATATATTTT
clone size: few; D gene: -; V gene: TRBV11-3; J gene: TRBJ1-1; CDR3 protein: CASSLALNTEAFF; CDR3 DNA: TGTGCCAGCAGCTTAGCTTTGAACACTGAAGCTTTCTTT
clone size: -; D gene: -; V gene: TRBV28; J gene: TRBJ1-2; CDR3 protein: CASRGNGAPFNYGYTF; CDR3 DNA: TGTGCCAGCAGGGGCAACGGGGCCCCCTTTAACTATGGCTACACCTTC
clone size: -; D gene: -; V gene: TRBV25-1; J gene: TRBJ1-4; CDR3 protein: CASSLAGTGEKLFF; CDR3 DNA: TGTGCCAGCAGTTTAGCGGGGACGGGTGAAAAACTGTTTTTT
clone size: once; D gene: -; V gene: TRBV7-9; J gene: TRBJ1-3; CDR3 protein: CASSLGNQRNTIYF; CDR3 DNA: TGTGCCAGCAGCTTGGGTAATCAACGAAACACCATATATTTT
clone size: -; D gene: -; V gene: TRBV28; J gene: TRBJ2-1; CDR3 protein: CASSTRASSSYNEQFF; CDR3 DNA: TGTGCCAGCAGTACGAGGGCCTCCAGCTCCTACAATGAGCAGTTCTTC
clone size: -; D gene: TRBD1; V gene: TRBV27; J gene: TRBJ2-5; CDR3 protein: CASSPRGETQYF; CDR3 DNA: TGTGCCAGCTCCCCCAGGGGGGAGACCCAGTACTTC
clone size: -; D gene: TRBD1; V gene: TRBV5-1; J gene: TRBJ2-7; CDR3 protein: CASGPRDSYEQYF; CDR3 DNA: TGCGCCAGCGGACCCCGGGACAGCTACGAGCAGTACTTC
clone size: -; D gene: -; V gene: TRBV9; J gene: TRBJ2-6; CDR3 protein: CASSSMLSGANVLTF; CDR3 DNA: TGTGCCAGCAGCTCCATGCTCTCTGGGGCCAACGTCCTGACTTTC
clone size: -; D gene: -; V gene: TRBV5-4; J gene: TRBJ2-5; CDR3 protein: CASSLQAVQETQYF; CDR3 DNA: TGTGCCAGCAGCTTACAGGCCGTCCAAGAGACCCAGTACTTC
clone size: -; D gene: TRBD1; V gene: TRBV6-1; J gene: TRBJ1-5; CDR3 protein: CASSTGQGSNQPQHF; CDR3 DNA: TGTGCCAGCAGTACGGGACAGGGAAGCAATCAGCCCCAGCATTTT
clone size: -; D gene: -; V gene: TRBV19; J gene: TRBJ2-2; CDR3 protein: CATTISGTADANTGELFF; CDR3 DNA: TGTGCCACAACAATATCCGGGACTGCTGACGCGAACACCGGGGAGCTGTTTTTT
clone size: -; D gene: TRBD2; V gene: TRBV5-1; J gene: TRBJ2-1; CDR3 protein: CASSFLAGGPNNEQFF; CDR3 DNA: TGCGCCAGCAGCTTCCTAGCGGGAGGGCCCAACAATGAGCAGTTCTTC
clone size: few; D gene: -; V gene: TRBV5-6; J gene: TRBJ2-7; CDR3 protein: CASSLGGGALSYEQYF; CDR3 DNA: TGTGCCAGCAGCTTGGGCGGAGGGGCCTTATCCTACGAGCAGTACTTC
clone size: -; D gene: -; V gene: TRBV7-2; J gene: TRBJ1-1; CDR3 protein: CASSLGGQTEAFF; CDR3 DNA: TGTGCCAGCAGCCTCGGGGGACAAACTGAAGCTTTCTTT
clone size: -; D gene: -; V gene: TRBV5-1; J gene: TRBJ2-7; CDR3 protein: CASSWAGPAYEQYF; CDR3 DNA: TGCGCCAGCAGCTGGGCCGGACCCGCCTACGAGCAGTACTTC
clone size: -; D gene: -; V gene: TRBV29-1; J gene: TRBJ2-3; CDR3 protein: CSVERGAF; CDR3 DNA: TGCAGCGTTGAAAGGGGGGCCTTT
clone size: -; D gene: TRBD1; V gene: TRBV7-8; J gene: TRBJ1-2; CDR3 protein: CASSLGDRRGYTF; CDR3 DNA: TGTGCCAGCAGCTTAGGGGACAGACGTGGCTACACCTTC
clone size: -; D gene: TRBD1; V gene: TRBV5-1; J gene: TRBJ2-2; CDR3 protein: CASSPQGQGGNTGELFF; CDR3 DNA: TGCGCCAGCAGCCCACAGGGACAGGGGGGAAACACCGGGGAGCTGTTTTTT
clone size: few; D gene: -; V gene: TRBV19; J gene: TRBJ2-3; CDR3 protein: CASSWGASTDTQYF; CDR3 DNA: TGTGCCAGTAGTTGGGGGGCTAGCACAGATACGCAGTATTTT
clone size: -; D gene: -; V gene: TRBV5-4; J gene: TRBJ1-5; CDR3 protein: CASSLAGNNQPQHF; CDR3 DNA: TGTGCCAGCAGCTTGGCAGGGAACAATCAGCCCCAGCATTTT
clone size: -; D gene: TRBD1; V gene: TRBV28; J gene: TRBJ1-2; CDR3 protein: CASIKGATGGLPDTF; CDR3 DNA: TGTGCCAGCATCAAAGGGGCGACAGGGGGCCTCCCCGATACCTTC
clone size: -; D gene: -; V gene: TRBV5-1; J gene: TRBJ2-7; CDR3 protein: CASSSSTVYEQYF; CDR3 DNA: TGCGCCAGCAGCTCTTCGACCGTGTACGAGCAGTACTTC
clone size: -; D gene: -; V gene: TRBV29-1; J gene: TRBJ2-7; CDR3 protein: CSVRVGGTNYEQYF; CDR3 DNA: TGCAGCGTTCGAGTCGGGGGCACGAATTACGAGCAGTACTTC
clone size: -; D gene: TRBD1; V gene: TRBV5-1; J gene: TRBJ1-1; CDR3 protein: CASIPGQGPWGTEAFF; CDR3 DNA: TGCGCCAGCATCCCGGGACAGGGTCCATGGGGGACTGAAGCTTTCTTT
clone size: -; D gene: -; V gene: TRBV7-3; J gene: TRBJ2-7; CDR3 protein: CASSSIGYF; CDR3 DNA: TGTGCCAGCAGCTCGATAGGGTACTTC
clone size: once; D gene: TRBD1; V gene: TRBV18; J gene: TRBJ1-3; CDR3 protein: CASSRLGQNGNTIYF; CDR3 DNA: TGTGCCAGCTCACGACTGGGACAGAATGGAAACACCATATATTTT
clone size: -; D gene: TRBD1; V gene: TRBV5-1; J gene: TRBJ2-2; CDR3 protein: CASRQGAVRTGELFF; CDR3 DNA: TGCGCCAGCAGACAGGGGGCGGTTAGAACCGGGGAGCTGTTTTTT
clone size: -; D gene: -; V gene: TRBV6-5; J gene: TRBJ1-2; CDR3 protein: CASSRDEGTSYGYTF; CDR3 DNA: TGTGCCAGCAGTCGGGACGAAGGGACTAGCTATGGCTACACCTTC
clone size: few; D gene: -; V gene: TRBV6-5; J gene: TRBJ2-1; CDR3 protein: CASSYAPRGASFF; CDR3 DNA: TGTGCCAGCAGTTACGCACCGAGGGGGGCGTCGTTCTTC
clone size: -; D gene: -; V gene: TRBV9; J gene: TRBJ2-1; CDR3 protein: CASSAARGGGTPLNEQFF; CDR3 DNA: TGTGCCAGCAGCGCCGCGAGGGGGGGCGGGACTCCCCTCAATGAGCAGTTCTTC
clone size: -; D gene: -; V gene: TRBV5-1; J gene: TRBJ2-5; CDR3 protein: CASSSDFGEGKTQYF; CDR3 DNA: TGCGCCAGCAGCTCGGATTTCGGGGAAGGAAAGACCCAGTACTTC
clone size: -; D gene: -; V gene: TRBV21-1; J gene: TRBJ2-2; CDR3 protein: CASSKGSGYHTGELFF; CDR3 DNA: TGTGCCAGCAGCAAAGGTAGCGGTTATCACACCGGGGAGCTGTTTTTT